This TCR beta chain was sequenced during a study of T cell responses to AZD1222 COVID-19 vaccine. This table comes from immunoSEQ multiplex PCR, and its TCRdb copy is limited to in-frame clones, with some not included. The table includes about 170,000 clones, roughly 85% detected once. Second-dose schedules of about 4 or about 12 weeks were combined. The receptor comes from an adult who received the AZD1222 COVID-19 vaccine. This sample comprised peripheral blood, obtained 28 days after the second AZD1222 dose.

CDR3 nucleotides: TGCGCCAGCAGCCTAAGCGGGGGCGACCCGAATGAGCAGTTCTTC. It yields the protein CASSLSGGDPNEQFF. The J gene is TRBJ2-1, the V gene TRBV4-3; 8 bases are shared with TRBD2. With V trimmed by 4 bases and J by 7 bases, 9 bases remained unmatched. The germline gives CDR1 LGHNA, CDR2 YSLEER. The CDR3 contains 15 residues.